Described below is a single TCR beta chain sequence and its context. The source of the sample is a study of blood T cell repertoires in COVID-19. Study context: Whether acute or convalescent, the COVID-19 samples came from the United States, Italy and Spain.

V lost 2 bases and J lost 5, with 13 bases in between. The CDR3 has 15 amino acids. Germline V gene lookup returns CDR1 SGHAT and CDR2 FQNNGV. Original processing methods: Cell counts per sample came from amplifying reference gene primers. This table comes from immunoSEQ multiplex PCR, and its TCRdb copy is limited to in-frame clones, with some not included. V and J calls and clone size are copied from that table; D and trimming were computed from the DNA. The table records nearly 350,000 clones, about 86% of them present only once. This chain links TRBV11-2 with TRBJ1-5, with D maybe TRBD1 (6 bases). This TCR derives from a man aged 25-45 years with active or convalescent COVID-19. Sequenced material: peripheral blood. The CDR3 loop is CASSLRAGADQPQHF. Written as DNA, the CDR3 is TGTGCCAGCAGCTTAAGGGCAGGGGCGGATCAGCCCCAGCATTTT.